These T cell receptor beta chains were read from a single sample in a study of cytomegalovirus exposure and HLA in healthy donors. Profiled with immunoSEQ multiplex PCR; TCRdb holds only in-frame clones, not every one. The sample holds 55,000 to 70,000 clones. The sequencing sample was made of PBMCs. The receptor source for this set is a female donor in good health and CMV-seropositive. The CDR3 runs from the conserved cysteine through the conserved F or W. Fields, in order: CDR3 DNA, CDR3 protein, D gene, J gene, V gene. D genes are given only for firm matches.

CDR3nt: TGTGCCACCCCAGGTTTCGGCACTGAAGCTTTCTTT
CDR3aa: CATPGFGTEAFF
d_gene: NA
j_gene: TRBJ1-1
v_gene: TRBV6-1

CDR3nt: TGTGCCAGCAGCGGAGACAGGCCATTTGAAGCTTTCTTT
CDR3aa: CASSGDRPFEAFF
d_gene: NA
j_gene: TRBJ1-1
v_gene: TRBV6-5

CDR3nt: TGTGCCTGGAGTAGGGGTAATGAGCAGTTCTTC
CDR3aa: CAWSRGNEQFF
d_gene: NA
j_gene: TRBJ2-1
v_gene: TRBV30

CDR3nt: TGTGCCTGGAGTGGGGCATCCGCTCTTAACTATGGCTACACCTTC
CDR3aa: CAWSGASALNYGYTF
d_gene: NA
j_gene: TRBJ1-2
v_gene: TRBV30

CDR3nt: TGTGCCAGCAGCTTTATACAGGGACGGCTGTTTTTT
CDR3aa: CASSFIQGRLFF
d_gene: NA
j_gene: TRBJ1-4
v_gene: TRBV7-8

CDR3nt: TGTGCCAGCAGCTTAAGTAGGACAACCAACACTGAAGCTTTCTTT
CDR3aa: CASSLSRTTNTEAFF
d_gene: NA
j_gene: TRBJ1-1
v_gene: TRBV7-9

CDR3nt: TGTGCCAGCAGAGGGAACAGGGGACACTCACCCCTCCACTTT
CDR3aa: CASRGNRGHSPLHF
d_gene: TRBD1
j_gene: TRBJ1-6
v_gene: TRBV6-5

CDR3nt: TGTGCCAGCAGCCGAGAAGTTGAGCAGTACTTC
CDR3aa: CASSREVEQYF
d_gene: NA
j_gene: TRBJ2-7
v_gene: TRBV7-9

CDR3nt: TGTGCCAGCAGCTTAGGGACAGGGGCTTTCACAGATACGCAGTATTTT
CDR3aa: CASSLGTGAFTDTQYF
d_gene: TRBD1
j_gene: TRBJ2-3
v_gene: TRBV7-2

CDR3nt: TGTGCCAGCACCTCGGACATAGGGCGCTACGAGCAGTACTTC
CDR3aa: CASTSDIGRYEQYF
d_gene: NA
j_gene: TRBJ2-7
v_gene: TRBV6-6

CDR3nt: TGTGCCAGCAGCTTACAGGGGGCGTCTGAAGCTTTCTTT
CDR3aa: CASSLQGASEAFF
d_gene: TRBD1
j_gene: TRBJ1-1
v_gene: TRBV7-9

CDR3nt: TGCGCCAGCAGCCCGACAACGAACACTGAAGCTTTCTTT
CDR3aa: CASSPTTNTEAFF
d_gene: NA
j_gene: TRBJ1-1
v_gene: TRBV4-3

CDR3nt: TGTGCCAGCAGCCCGGACGGGGCAGATACGCAGTATTTT
CDR3aa: CASSPDGADTQYF
d_gene: NA
j_gene: TRBJ2-3
v_gene: TRBV5-4

CDR3nt: TGCGCCAGCAGCTTCGGGGGGGCCGACATGACCCAGTACTTC
CDR3aa: CASSFGGADMTQYF
d_gene: TRBD2
j_gene: TRBJ2-5
v_gene: TRBV5-1

CDR3nt: TGTGCCAGCAGTGAAGCGGCAGAGAACACTGAAGCTTTCTTT
CDR3aa: CASSEAAENTEAFF
d_gene: NA
j_gene: TRBJ1-1
v_gene: TRBV6-1

CDR3nt: TGTGCCAGCTCACCCACGGACTGGGTTAGCGCCTACGAGCAGTACTTC
CDR3aa: CASSPTDWVSAYEQYF
d_gene: NA
j_gene: TRBJ2-7
v_gene: TRBV18

CDR3nt: TGCGCCAGCAGCTCCGCCCCAGGGGCCTACGAGCAGTACTTC
CDR3aa: CASSSAPGAYEQYF
d_gene: NA
j_gene: TRBJ2-7
v_gene: TRBV4-1

CDR3nt: TGTGCCAGCAGCTCTCCAGGGGGCAATCAGCCCCAGCATTTT
CDR3aa: CASSSPGGNQPQHF
d_gene: NA
j_gene: TRBJ1-5
v_gene: TRBV7-9

CDR3nt: TGTGCCAGCAGCGGACAGGGCAATAACTATGGCTACACCTTC
CDR3aa: CASSGQGNNYGYTF
d_gene: TRBD1
j_gene: TRBJ1-2
v_gene: TRBV2

CDR3nt: TGTGCCAGCAGTCTCCCCCTTAGCGGGAGGGGTGAGCAGTTCTTC
CDR3aa: CASSLPLSGRGEQFF
d_gene: TRBD2
j_gene: TRBJ2-1
v_gene: TRBV28

CDR3nt: TGTGCCAGCAGACTGACATCGACAGGGGCTGGTGGCTACACCTTC
CDR3aa: CASRLTSTGAGGYTF
d_gene: TRBD1
j_gene: TRBJ1-2
v_gene: TRBV6-5

CDR3nt: TGTGCCAGCAGCACAGGGGGGAGTAGCTCTGGAAACACCATATATTTT
CDR3aa: CASSTGGSSSGNTIYF
d_gene: TRBD1
j_gene: TRBJ1-3
v_gene: TRBV9

CDR3nt: TGCAGCGTTTTACAGGGGAACACTGAAGCTTTCTTT
CDR3aa: CSVLQGNTEAFF
d_gene: NA
j_gene: TRBJ1-1
v_gene: TRBV29-1

CDR3nt: TGTGCCAGCGGACTCGGACAGGGGTATGAAAATGAGCAGTTCTTC
CDR3aa: CASGLGQGYENEQFF
d_gene: TRBD1
j_gene: TRBJ2-1
v_gene: TRBV6-1

CDR3nt: TGCGCCAGCAGCCCTAGGGGGCGGACTGAAGCTTTCTTT
CDR3aa: CASSPRGRTEAFF
d_gene: TRBD1
j_gene: TRBJ1-1
v_gene: TRBV4-1

CDR3nt: TGTGCCTGGAGTTTTGGACAGGGGGGTCAGCCCCAGCATTTT
CDR3aa: CAWSFGQGGQPQHF
d_gene: TRBD1
j_gene: TRBJ1-5
v_gene: TRBV30

CDR3nt: TGTGCCAGCTCACCACAACCCAGCGACGAGCAGTACTTC
CDR3aa: CASSPQPSDEQYF
d_gene: NA
j_gene: TRBJ2-7
v_gene: TRBV18

CDR3nt: TGCGCCAGCAGCCAAGTCCTAGCGGGGGGGAGCAGAGTTTGGGATACGCAGTATTTT
CDR3aa: CASSQVLAGGSRVWDTQYF
d_gene: TRBD2
j_gene: TRBJ2-3
v_gene: TRBV4-1

CDR3nt: TGCAGCGTTTCCACAGGGGCGTTTGGCTACACCTTC
CDR3aa: CSVSTGAFGYTF
d_gene: TRBD1
j_gene: TRBJ1-2
v_gene: TRBV29-1

CDR3nt: TGTGCCAGCAGCGAGATGACAGGGTCGACTGAAGCTTTCTTT
CDR3aa: CASSEMTGSTEAFF
d_gene: TRBD1
j_gene: TRBJ1-1
v_gene: TRBV9

CDR3nt: TGTGCCAGCAGCTCAGGGGAACACAGGGGGGAGTACCAGCCCCAGCATTTT
CDR3aa: CASSSGEHRGEYQPQHF
d_gene: TRBD1
j_gene: TRBJ1-5
v_gene: TRBV7-6

CDR3nt: TGTGCCAGCAGTTTGTCAGTGGGGACAGGCTACGAGCAGTACTTC
CDR3aa: CASSLSVGTGYEQYF
d_gene: TRBD1
j_gene: TRBJ2-7
v_gene: TRBV27

CDR3nt: TGTGCCAGCAGCGACTCCGGGTCCTCCTACGAGCAGTACTTC
CDR3aa: CASSDSGSSYEQYF
d_gene: NA
j_gene: TRBJ2-7
v_gene: TRBV6-6

CDR3nt: TGCGCCAGCAGCTTTGGTCCGGGACAGGGGGCCTACGAGCAGTACTTC
CDR3aa: CASSFGPGQGAYEQYF
d_gene: TRBD1
j_gene: TRBJ2-7
v_gene: TRBV5-1

CDR3nt: TGTGCCAGCAGTCACGGACCGACGGGGGAGCAGTACTTC
CDR3aa: CASSHGPTGEQYF
d_gene: NA
j_gene: TRBJ2-7
v_gene: TRBV6-5

CDR3nt: TGTGCCAGCAGCCAACTAATAGACTCCTGGGACAGCGATTGGACGCAGTATTTT
CDR3aa: CASSQLIDSWDSDWTQYF
d_gene: TRBD1
j_gene: TRBJ2-3
v_gene: TRBV14

CDR3nt: TGCAGCGTACGGAGCGGGGGGGAAGTCGGGGAGCTGTTTTTT
CDR3aa: CSVRSGGEVGELFF
d_gene: TRBD2
j_gene: TRBJ2-2
v_gene: TRBV29-1

CDR3nt: TGTGCCAGCAGCTCCAGGGGACGGATTAATTCACCCCTCCACTTT
CDR3aa: CASSSRGRINSPLHF
d_gene: NA
j_gene: TRBJ1-6
v_gene: TRBV7-9

CDR3nt: TGTGCCAGCAGCTTAGCTAGCGGGGCCTACGAGCAGTACTTC
CDR3aa: CASSLASGAYEQYF
d_gene: TRBD2
j_gene: TRBJ2-7
v_gene: TRBV7-2

CDR3nt: TGTGCCACCACAGCGGACTTCTCTGGAAACACCATATATTTT
CDR3aa: CATTADFSGNTIYF
d_gene: NA
j_gene: TRBJ1-3
v_gene: TRBV28

CDR3nt: TGTGCCAGCAGCCTCCTGGGGGGGGACGAGCAGTACTTC
CDR3aa: CASSLLGGDEQYF
d_gene: TRBD2
j_gene: TRBJ2-7
v_gene: TRBV14

CDR3nt: TGTGCCAGTAGTGCACCTTGGGACTTTAGCAATCAGCCCCAGCATTTT
CDR3aa: CASSAPWDFSNQPQHF
d_gene: NA
j_gene: TRBJ1-5
v_gene: TRBV19

CDR3nt: TGTGCCAGCAGAACTAGCGGGGGGACAAAGACCCAGTACTTC
CDR3aa: CASRTSGGTKTQYF
d_gene: TRBD2
j_gene: TRBJ2-5
v_gene: TRBV2

CDR3nt: TGTGCCAGCTCACAGAATGGACTGACGAGCAATCAGCCCCAGCATTTT
CDR3aa: CASSQNGLTSNQPQHF
d_gene: NA
j_gene: TRBJ1-5
v_gene: TRBV18

CDR3nt: TGTGCCAGCAGCTTAAATCTTGAACTGTTTTTT
CDR3aa: CASSLNLELFF
d_gene: NA
j_gene: TRBJ1-4
v_gene: TRBV7-9

CDR3nt: TGTGCCAGCAGCGTCGGGGGAGCATCTGGAAACACCATATATTTT
CDR3aa: CASSVGGASGNTIYF
d_gene: NA
j_gene: TRBJ1-3
v_gene: TRBV9

CDR3nt: TGTGCCAGTAGTCCCCGGGACAGGGTTCGGGGGACTGAAGCTTTCTTT
CDR3aa: CASSPRDRVRGTEAFF
d_gene: TRBD1
j_gene: TRBJ1-1
v_gene: TRBV19

CDR3nt: TGCAGCGGTGAAGCGGGAGTAGGGGATGAGCAGTTCTTC
CDR3aa: CSGEAGVGDEQFF
d_gene: TRBD2
j_gene: TRBJ2-1
v_gene: TRBV29-1

CDR3nt: TGTGCCAGCAGGGACACGCCTAACACTGAAGCTTTCTTT
CDR3aa: CASRDTPNTEAFF
d_gene: NA
j_gene: TRBJ1-1
v_gene: TRBV2

CDR3nt: TGTGCCAGCGGCCCTACCCGGGACAGGGTGAACGAGCAGTACTTC
CDR3aa: CASGPTRDRVNEQYF
d_gene: TRBD1
j_gene: TRBJ2-7
v_gene: TRBV28

CDR3nt: TGTGCCAGTAGTAGCCCCTATAATTCACCCCTACACTTT
CDR3aa: CASSSPYNSPLHF
d_gene: NA
j_gene: TRBJ1-6
v_gene: TRBV19

CDR3nt: TGTGCCAGCAGCTTTATTCAGGGGAGCTACACCTTC
CDR3aa: CASSFIQGSYTF
d_gene: NA
j_gene: TRBJ1-2
v_gene: TRBV5-6

CDR3nt: TGTGCCAGCAGTTCTCAGGGGAATCAGCCCCAGCATTTT
CDR3aa: CASSSQGNQPQHF
d_gene: NA
j_gene: TRBJ1-5
v_gene: TRBV6-6